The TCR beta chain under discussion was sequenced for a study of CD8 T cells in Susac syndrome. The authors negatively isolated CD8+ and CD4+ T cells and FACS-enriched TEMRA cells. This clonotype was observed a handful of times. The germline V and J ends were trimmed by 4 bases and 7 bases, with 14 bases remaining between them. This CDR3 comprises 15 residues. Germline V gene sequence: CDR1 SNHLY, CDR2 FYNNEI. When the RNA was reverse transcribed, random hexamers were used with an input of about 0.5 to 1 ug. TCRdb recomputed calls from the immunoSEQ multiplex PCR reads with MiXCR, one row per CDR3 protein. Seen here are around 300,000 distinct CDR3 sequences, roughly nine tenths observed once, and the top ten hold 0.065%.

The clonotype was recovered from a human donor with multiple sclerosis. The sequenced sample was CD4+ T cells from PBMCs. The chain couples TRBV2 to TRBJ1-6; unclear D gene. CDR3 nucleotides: TGTGCCAGCAGTGTTGAGGCCTCAAGGAATTCACCCCTCCACTTT. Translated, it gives CASSVEASRNSPLHF.